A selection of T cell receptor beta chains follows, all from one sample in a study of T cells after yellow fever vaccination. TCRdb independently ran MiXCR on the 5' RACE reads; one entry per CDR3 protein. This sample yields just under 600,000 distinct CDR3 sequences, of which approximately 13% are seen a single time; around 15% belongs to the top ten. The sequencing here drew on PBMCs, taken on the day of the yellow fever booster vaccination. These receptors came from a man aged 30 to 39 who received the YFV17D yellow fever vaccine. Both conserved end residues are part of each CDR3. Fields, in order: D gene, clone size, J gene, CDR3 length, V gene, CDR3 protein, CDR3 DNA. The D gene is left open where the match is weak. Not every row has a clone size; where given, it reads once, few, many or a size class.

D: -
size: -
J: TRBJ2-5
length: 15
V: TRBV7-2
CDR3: CASSPTRGYQETQYF
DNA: TGTGCCAGCAGCCCCACCCGGGGGTACCAAGAGACCCAGTACTTC

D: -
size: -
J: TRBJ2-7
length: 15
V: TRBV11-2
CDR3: CASSLTGGKHYEQYF
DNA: TGTGCCAGCAGCCTCACGGGTGGGAAGCATTACGAGCAGTACTTC

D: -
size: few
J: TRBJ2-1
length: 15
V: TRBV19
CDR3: CASSSGQRNYNEQFF
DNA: TGTGCCAGTAGTTCCGGACAGAGAAACTACAATGAGCAGTTCTTC

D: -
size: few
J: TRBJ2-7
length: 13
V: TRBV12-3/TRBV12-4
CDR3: CASSLRTRYEQYF
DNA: TGTGCCAGCAGTTTACGGACACGCTACGAGCAGTACTTC

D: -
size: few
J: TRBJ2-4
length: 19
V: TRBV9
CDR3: CASSEGEGWTAGAKNIQYF
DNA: TGTGCCAGCAGCGAGGGGGAAGGATGGACAGCTGGGGCCAAAAACATTCAGTACTTC

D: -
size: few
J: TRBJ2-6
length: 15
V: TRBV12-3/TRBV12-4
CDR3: CASSLQVAGANVLTF
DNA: TGTGCCAGCAGTTTGCAGGTGGCAGGGGCCAACGTCCTGACTTTC

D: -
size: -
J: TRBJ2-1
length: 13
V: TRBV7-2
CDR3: CASSSGTGEKQFF
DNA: TGTGCCAGCAGCTCAGGGACGGGGGAAAAGCAGTTCTTC

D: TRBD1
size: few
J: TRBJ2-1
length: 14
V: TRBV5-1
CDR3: CASSARDRVDEQFF
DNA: TGCGCCAGCAGCGCCCGGGACAGGGTCGATGAGCAGTTCTTC

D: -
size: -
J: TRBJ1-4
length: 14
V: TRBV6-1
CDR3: CASSDGTRNEKLFF
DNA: TGTGCCAGCAGTGACGGGACACGGAATGAAAAACTGTTTTTT

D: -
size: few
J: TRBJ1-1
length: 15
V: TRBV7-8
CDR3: CASSLVFTWNTEAFF
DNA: TGTGCCAGCAGCTTAGTCTTCACCTGGAACACTGAAGCTTTCTTT

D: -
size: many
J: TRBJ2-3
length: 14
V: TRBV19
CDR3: CASKRPGHTDTQYF
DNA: TGTGCCAGTAAGCGACCGGGACACACAGATACGCAGTATTTT

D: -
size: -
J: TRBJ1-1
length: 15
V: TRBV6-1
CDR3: CASSHAGDTLTEAFF
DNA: TGTGCCAGCTCCCACGCCGGGGACACCCTCACTGAAGCTTTCTTT

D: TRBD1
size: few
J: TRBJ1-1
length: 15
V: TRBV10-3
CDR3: CAIRDTGTGVPEAFF
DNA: TGTGCCATCAGGGATACCGGGACAGGGGTTCCTGAAGCTTTCTTT

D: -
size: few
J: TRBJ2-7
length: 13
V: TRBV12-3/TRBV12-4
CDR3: CASLQTPTYEQYF
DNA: TGTGCCAGCCTTCAGACGCCAACCTACGAGCAGTACTTC

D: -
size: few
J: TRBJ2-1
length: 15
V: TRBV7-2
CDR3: CASSSLADPDNEQFF
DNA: TGTGCCAGCAGCTCATTAGCGGACCCTGACAATGAGCAGTTCTTC

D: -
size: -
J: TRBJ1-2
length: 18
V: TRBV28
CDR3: CASSSRLHQARGDYGYTF
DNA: TGTGCCAGCAGTTCCCGCCTCCACCAAGCCCGGGGGGACTATGGCTACACCTTC

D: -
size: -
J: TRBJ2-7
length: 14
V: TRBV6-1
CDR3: CASQNTGVGYEQYF
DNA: TGTGCCAGCCAAAATACGGGGGTCGGTTACGAGCAGTACTTC

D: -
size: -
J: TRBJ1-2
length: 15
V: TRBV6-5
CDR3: CASSYSFSGEYGYTF
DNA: TGTGCCAGCAGTTACAGTTTTTCAGGGGAATATGGCTACACCTTC

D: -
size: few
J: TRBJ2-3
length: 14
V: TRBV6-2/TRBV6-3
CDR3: CASSYSARTDTQYF
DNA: TGTGCCAGCAGTTACTCAGCCAGGACAGATACGCAGTATTTT

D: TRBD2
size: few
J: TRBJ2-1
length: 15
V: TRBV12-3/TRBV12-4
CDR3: CASSRSGSGYNEQFF
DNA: TGTGCCAGCAGCCGTAGCGGGAGTGGTTACAATGAGCAGTTCTTC

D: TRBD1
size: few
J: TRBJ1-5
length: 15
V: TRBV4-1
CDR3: CASRPTGNGGQPQHF
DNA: TGCGCCAGCAGACCGACAGGGAACGGTGGTCAGCCCCAGCATTTT

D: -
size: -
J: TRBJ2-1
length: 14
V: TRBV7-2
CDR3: CASSRGRDYNEQFF
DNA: TGTGCCAGCAGCCGAGGACGGGACTACAATGAGCAGTTCTTC

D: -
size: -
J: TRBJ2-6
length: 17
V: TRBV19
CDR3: CASSRTVTGSGANVLTF
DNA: TGTGCCAGTAGCCGGACAGTCACGGGGTCTGGGGCCAACGTCCTGACTTTC

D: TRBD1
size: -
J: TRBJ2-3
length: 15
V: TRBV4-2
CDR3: CASSQGTGNTDTQYF
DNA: TGTGCCAGCAGCCAAGGGACAGGGAACACAGATACGCAGTATTTT

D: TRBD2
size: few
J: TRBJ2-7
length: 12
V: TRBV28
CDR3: CASSGLESEQYF
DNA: TGTGCCAGCAGTGGACTAGAAAGCGAGCAGTACTTC

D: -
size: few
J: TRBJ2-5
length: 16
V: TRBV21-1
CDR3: CASSRPPLEGQETQYF
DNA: TGTGCCAGCAGCCGTCCCCCTTTGGAGGGCCAAGAGACCCAGTACTTC

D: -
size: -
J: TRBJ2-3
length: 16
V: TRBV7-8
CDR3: CASSLRGSGFTDTQYF
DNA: TGTGCCAGCAGCTTACGTGGCAGCGGGTTCACAGATACGCAGTATTTT

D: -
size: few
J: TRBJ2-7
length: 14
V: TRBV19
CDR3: CASSIMGSSYEQYF
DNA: TGTGCCAGTAGTATAATGGGCAGCTCCTACGAGCAGTACTTC

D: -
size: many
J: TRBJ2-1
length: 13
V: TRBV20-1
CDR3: CSATISGYNEQFF
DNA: TGCAGTGCTACGATTAGCGGTTACAATGAGCAGTTCTTC

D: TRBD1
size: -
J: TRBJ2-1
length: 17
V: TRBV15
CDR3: CATSRYRDSPSYNEQFF
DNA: TGTGCCACCAGCAGATATCGGGACAGCCCATCCTACAATGAGCAGTTCTTC

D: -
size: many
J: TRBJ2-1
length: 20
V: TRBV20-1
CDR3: CSAPVGGRPLKAASVNEQFF
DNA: TGCAGTGCGCCCGTCGGAGGCAGGCCGCTCAAAGCGGCATCGGTAAATGAGCAGTTCTTC

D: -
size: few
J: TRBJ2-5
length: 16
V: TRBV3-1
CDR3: CASSQAGTSEVETQYF
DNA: TGTGCCAGCAGCCAAGCCGGGACGAGTGAGGTGGAGACCCAGTACTTC

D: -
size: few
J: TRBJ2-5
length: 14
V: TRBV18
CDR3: CASSSWTPQETQYF
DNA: TGTGCCAGCTCCTCCTGGACACCCCAAGAGACCCAGTACTTC

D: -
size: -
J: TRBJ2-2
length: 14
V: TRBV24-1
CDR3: CARKRVRNTGELFF
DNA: TGTGCCAGGAAGAGGGTTAGGAACACCGGGGAGCTGTTTTTT

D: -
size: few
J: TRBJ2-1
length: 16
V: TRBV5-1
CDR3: CASSLVAPSSYNEQFF
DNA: TGCGCCAGCAGCTTGGTAGCGCCTAGCTCCTACAATGAGCAGTTCTTC

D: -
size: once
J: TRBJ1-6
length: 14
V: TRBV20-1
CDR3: CSANRYNSNSPLHF
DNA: TGCAGTGCAAATCGGTACAACAGTAATTCACCCCTCCACTTT

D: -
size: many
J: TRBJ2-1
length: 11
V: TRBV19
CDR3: CASSSFGLQFF
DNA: TGTGCCAGTAGTTCCTTTGGTTTGCAGTTCTTC

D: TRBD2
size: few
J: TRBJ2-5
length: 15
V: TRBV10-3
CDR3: CAISERTSGQETQYF
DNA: TGTGCCATCAGTGAACGGACTAGCGGCCAAGAGACCCAGTACTTC

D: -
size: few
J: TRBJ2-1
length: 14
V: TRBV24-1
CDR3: CATSDQDESNEQFF
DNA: TGTGCCACCAGTGACCAGGACGAGAGCAATGAGCAGTTCTTC

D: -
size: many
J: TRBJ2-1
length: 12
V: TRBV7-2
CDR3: CASSPRNNEQFF
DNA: TGTGCCAGCAGCCCCCGCAACAATGAGCAGTTCTTC

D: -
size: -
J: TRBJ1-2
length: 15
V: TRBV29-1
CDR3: CSVDPTNDGAYGYTF
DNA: TGCAGCGTTGACCCTACCAACGACGGTGCCTATGGCTACACCTTC

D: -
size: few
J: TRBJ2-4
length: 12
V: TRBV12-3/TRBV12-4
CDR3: CASRTDSDIQYF
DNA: TGTGCCAGCAGGACCGACAGCGACATTCAGTACTTC

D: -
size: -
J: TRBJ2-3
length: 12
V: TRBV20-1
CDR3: CSGDSGTDTQYF
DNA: TGCAGTGGTGACTCCGGCACAGATACGCAGTATTTT

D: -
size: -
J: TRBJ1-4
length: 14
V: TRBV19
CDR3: CASSIGATNEKLFF
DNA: TGTGCCAGTAGTATAGGAGCAACTAATGAAAAACTGTTTTTT

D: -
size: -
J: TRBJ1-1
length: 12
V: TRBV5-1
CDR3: CASSSPGGAAFF
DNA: TGCGCCAGCAGCTCGCCGGGGGGCGCGGCTTTCTTT

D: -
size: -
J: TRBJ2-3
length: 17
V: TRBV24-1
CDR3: CATTDNAFGANTDTQYF
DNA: TGTGCCACCACTGATAACGCATTTGGGGCTAACACAGATACGCAGTATTTT

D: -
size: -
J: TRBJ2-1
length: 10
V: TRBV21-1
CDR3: CASTPNEQFF
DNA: TGTGCCAGCACCCCAAATGAGCAGTTCTTC

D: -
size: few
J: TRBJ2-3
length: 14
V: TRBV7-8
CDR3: CASSRTSSPDTQYF
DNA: TGTGCCAGCAGCCGAACTAGTTCGCCAGATACGCAGTATTTT

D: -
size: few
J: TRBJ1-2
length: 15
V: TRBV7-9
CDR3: CASSPSNRQGYGYTF
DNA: TGTGCCAGCAGCCCGTCAAATCGGCAGGGCTATGGCTACACCTTC

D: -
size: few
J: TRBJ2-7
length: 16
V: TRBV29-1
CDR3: CSVEGGGGGVPYEQYF
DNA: TGCAGCGTTGAAGGGGGGGGAGGGGGCGTCCCCTACGAGCAGTACTTC

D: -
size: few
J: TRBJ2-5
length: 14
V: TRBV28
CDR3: CASSLVAAGETQYF
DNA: TGTGCCAGCAGTTTAGTAGCGGCAGGGGAGACCCAGTACTTC

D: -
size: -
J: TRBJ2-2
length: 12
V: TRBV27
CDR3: CATRDGAGELFF
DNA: TGTGCCACACGGGACGGGGCCGGGGAGCTGTTTTTT